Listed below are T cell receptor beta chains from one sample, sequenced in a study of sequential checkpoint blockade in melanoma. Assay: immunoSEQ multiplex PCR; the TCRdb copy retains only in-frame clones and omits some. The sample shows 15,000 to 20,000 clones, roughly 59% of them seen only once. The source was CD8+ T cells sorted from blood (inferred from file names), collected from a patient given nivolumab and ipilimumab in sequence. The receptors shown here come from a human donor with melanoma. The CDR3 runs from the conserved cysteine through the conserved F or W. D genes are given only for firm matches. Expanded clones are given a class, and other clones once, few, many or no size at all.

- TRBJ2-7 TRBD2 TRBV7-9 CASSLAGVEQYF TGTGCCAGCTCACTAGCGGGGGTTGAGCAGTACTTC
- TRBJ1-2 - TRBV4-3 CASSQQDSGYGYTF TGCGCCAGCAGCCAACAGGACAGTGGATATGGCTACACCTTC
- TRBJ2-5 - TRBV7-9 CASSQMNPSGETQYF TGTGCCAGCAGCCAGATGAACCCGAGCGGGGAGACCCAGTACTTC
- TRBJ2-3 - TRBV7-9 CASSPNPGLDTQYF TGTGCCAGCAGTCCAAACCCGGGTTTGGATACGCAGTATTTT
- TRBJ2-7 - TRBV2 CASSLDGGYEQYF TGTGCCAGCAGTTTGGACGGAGGCTACGAGCAGTACTTC
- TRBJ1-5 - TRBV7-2 CASSEAQGFYSNQPQHF TGTGCCAGCAGCGAGGCCCAGGGGTTCTATAGCAATCAGCCCCAGCATTTT
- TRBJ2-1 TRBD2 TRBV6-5 CASSLAGLSANEQFF TGTGCCAGCAGCCTAGCGGGACTGAGCGCCAATGAGCAGTTCTTC
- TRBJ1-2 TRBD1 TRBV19 CASKGTGDDYGYTF TGTGCCAGTAAGGGAACAGGGGATGACTATGGCTACACCTTC
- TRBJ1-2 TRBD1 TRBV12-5 CASGKQGAPEGYTF TGTGCTAGTGGTAAACAGGGGGCGCCGGAAGGCTACACCTTC
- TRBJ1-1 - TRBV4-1 CASSRQDKNTEAFF TGCGCCAGCAGCCGGCAGGACAAGAACACTGAAGCTTTCTTT
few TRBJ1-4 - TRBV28 CASSFESTVNEKLFF TGTGCCAGCAGTTTCGAGAGCACAGTTAATGAAAAACTGTTTTTT
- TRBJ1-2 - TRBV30 CAWSVQGSLYGYTF TGTGCCTGGAGTGTACAGGGTTCTCTCTATGGCTACACCTTC
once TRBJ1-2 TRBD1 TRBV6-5 CASSRQGIYGYTF TGTGCCAGCAGCCGACAGGGGATTTACGGCTACACCTTC
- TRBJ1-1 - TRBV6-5 CASHIQTGEAFF TGTGCCAGCCATATTCAGACAGGTGAAGCTTTCTTT
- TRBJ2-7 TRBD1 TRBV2 CASYKGQSTFQGYEQYF TGTGCCAGCTATAAGGGACAGTCGACGTTTCAGGGCTACGAGCAGTACTTC
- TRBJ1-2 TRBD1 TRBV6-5 CASSFAGGAYGYTF TGTGCCAGCAGTTTCGCAGGGGGCGCCTATGGCTACACCTTC
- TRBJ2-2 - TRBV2 CASSERSTENTGELFF TGTGCCAGCAGTGAAAGGTCGACTGAGAACACCGGGGAGCTGTTTTTT
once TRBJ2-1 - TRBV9 CASSLDGTTLNEQFF TGTGCCAGCAGCTTGGACGGGACAACGCTTAATGAGCAGTTCTTC
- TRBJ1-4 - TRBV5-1 CASMRSYNEKLFF TGCGCCAGCATGCGGAGCTATAATGAAAAACTGTTTTTT
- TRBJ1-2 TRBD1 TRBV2 CASSTGTGDAHLYGYTF TGTGCCAGCAGTACCGGGACAGGGGACGCGCACCTATATGGCTACACCTTC
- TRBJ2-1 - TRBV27 CASSLSLSYNEQFF TGTGCCAGCAGTTTATCACTCTCCTACAATGAGCAGTTCTTC
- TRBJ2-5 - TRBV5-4 CASSLASNGQETQYF TGTGCCAGCAGCTTGGCCAGTAATGGCCAAGAGACCCAGTACTTC
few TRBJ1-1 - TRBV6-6 CASSYIGDGTEAFF TGTGCCAGCAGTTACATAGGGGATGGCACTGAAGCTTTCTTT
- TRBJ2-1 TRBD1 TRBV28 CASSFLTGGTHEQFF TGTGCCAGCAGTTTTCTGACAGGGGGAACCCATGAGCAGTTCTTC
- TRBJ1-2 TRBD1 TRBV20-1 CSALTGSGYTF TGCAGTGCCTTGACAGGGTCCGGCTACACCTTC